The 7 T cell receptor beta chains below were found in one sample sequenced in a study of vaccination effects on CD4 cells after COVID-19. Only in-frame clones appear in the TCRdb table, and some are missing; sequencing was by immunoSEQ multiplex PCR. The data show 35,000 to 55,000 clones, with roughly 79% seen just once and about 10% held by the top ten. Prior to sequencing, the ViraFEST assay stimulated PBMC with viral peptide pools, which expanded the antigen-specific CD4+ T cells. Researchers isolated CD4+ T cells once approximately eleven days of culture had elapsed. Vaccine recipients, nucleocapsid antibody negative, had no prior SARS-CoV-2 infection. The antigens of these receptors remain unknown. The material sequenced was CD4+ T cells from PBMCs cultured with SARS-CoV-2 spike peptides, taken before COVID-19 vaccination. All receptors come from a human donor who received a COVID-19 vaccine.

This clone was observed a few times. CDR3 sequence (DNA): TGTGCCAGCAGGCCGGGACGGGACGAGCAGTACGTC. It codes for CASRPGRDEQYV. This chain links TRBV28 with TRBJ2-7; D may be TRBD1 or TRBD2 (5 bases each). This CDR3 has 12 residues. The V and J ends lost 6 bases and 5 bases respectively, with 11 bases between them. Germline V gene data show CDR1 as MDHEN and CDR2 as SYDVKM.

The J gene is TRBJ2-3, the V gene TRBV28, with TRBD2 matching 12 bases. J gave up 2 bases and V 4 bases, and 4 bases lay outside the gene matches. The germline CDR1 and CDR2 sequences are MDHEN and SYDVKM. The CDR3 has 16 amino acids. The CDR3 is CASSSRTSGATDTQYF. The DNA for the CDR3 is TGTGCCAGCAGTTCCCGGACTAGCGGGGCCACAGATACGCAGTATTTT.

This clone was picked up a small number of times. The CDR3 reads CAGYRTGPFGLDTEAFF. DNA for the CDR3: TGTGCAGGGTATCGGACAGGTCCATTCGGCTTGGACACTGAAGCTTTCTTT. This rearrangement joins TRBV2 to TRBJ1-1; TRBD1 agrees at 7 bases. Germline values: CDR1 SNHLY, CDR2 FYNNEI. The CDR3 is 17 amino acids.

This clone was observed a few times. The chain recombines TRBV5-1 with TRBJ1-1, with no clear D. Between the trimmed V and J ends, which lost 0 bases and 5 bases, there was a span of 8 bases. Germline V gene lookup returns CDR1 SGHRS and CDR2 YFSETQ. The CDR3 has 13 amino acids. The DNA of the CDR3 is TGCGCCAGCAGCTTGGATCAGAAGACTGAAGCTTTCTTT. It is translated as CASSLDQKTEAFF.

This clone has just a few counts. The chain joins TRBV10-3 to TRBJ1-1; D is undetermined. The V end was cut by 6 bases, the J end by 0 bases, with 11 bases between. The CDR3 spans 14 residues. In germline, CDR1 is ENHRY, CDR2 SYGVKD. CDR3 sequence: CAISPIALNTEAFF. The CDR3 nucleotides are TGTGCCATCAGCCCTATCGCGCTGAACACTGAAGCTTTCTTT.

This clone was found a few times. This chain connects TRBV5-1 to TRBJ1-6, with D possibly being TRBD1 (5 bases). This CDR3 region has 15 residues. Germline-derived CDR1 and CDR2 are SGHRS and YFSETQ. Trimming stripped 4 bases from V and 8 bases from J, with 16 bases between. Here the CDR3 reads CASSDSLAGHSPLHF. CDR3 bases: TGCGCCAGCAGCGATTCTCTGGCAGGGCATTCACCCCTCCACTTT.

This rearrangement joins TRBV5-6 to TRBJ2-7; D might be TRBD2 (6 bases). This CDR3 has 19 residues. V was trimmed by 0 bases and J by 1 base, leaving 23 bases between them. Germline lookup yields CDR1 SGHDT and CDR2 YYEEEE. The CDR3 loop is CASSLARGWEATRSYEQYV. The CDR3, as DNA: TGTGCCAGCAGCTTGGCCCGGGGGTGGGAGGCTACACGATCCTACGAGCAGTACGTC.